This T cell receptor (beta chain) appears in the sequencing data of a study of blood T cells in healthy people across ages. Study conclusions and caveats: Changes in expanded clonotypes were possibly confounded, as the CMV status of donors was unknown. Samples with more naive T cells showed higher observed beta diversity.

For the second PCR, which ran for 7 to 11 cycles, a sample-barcoded 5' primer and a J-beta primer mix were used. TCRdb fed the 5' RACE reads into MiXCR, producing one record per CDR3 protein. Of roughly 2 million distinct CDR3 sequences listed, around half are singletons. This CDR3 is built from 17 residues. V shed 5 bases, J shed 13 bases, and the junction held 16 bases outside the gene matches. The germline gives CDR1 LGHNA, CDR2 YSLEER. Note on this clonotype: Its antigen is not known.

This chain connects TRBV4-3 to TRBJ2-1, with TRBD2 matching 14 bases. The source is a woman in her 40s in good health. Sequencing was performed on blood. The CDR3 region has the DNA TGCGCCAGCAGCACTAATCGACTAGCGGGGGGGCAAGAGACCCAGTTCTTC. Protein product: CASSTNRLAGGQETQFF.